The 14 T cell receptor beta chains listed next were all sequenced from one sample in a study of T cells expressing NK-cell markers. TCRdb re-called the 5' RACE reads; every CDR3 protein appears as one record, without DNA. This table lists 150,000 or so distinct CDR3 sequences. Sequenced: blood T cells: a sorted CD56 or NKG2C T cell subset, CD4+ or CD8+ T cells, or bulk PBMC T cells (not recorded which). These receptor sequences come from a woman aged 50 to 60 in good health.

The chain has TRBV4-1 and TRBJ2-1; TCRdb indicates TRBD2, and absent DNA this call remains unverified. The CDR3 is 15 amino acids. Germline CDR1 reads MGHRA; CDR2 reads YSYEKL. CDR3 sequence reads: CASSTARGGYNEQFF.

The chain couples TRBV5-8 to TRBJ2-1. Germline V lookup: CDR1 SGHTS, CDR2 YDEGEE. The CDR3 spans 13 residues. The CDR3 protein is CASSLTEYNEQFF.

CDR3 amino acids: CASSLGSATYNEQFF. This sequence joins TRBV27 and TRBJ2-1; the TCRdb D gene call, TRBD1, has no DNA to confirm it. The V gene's germline CDR1 is MNHEY and CDR2 SMNVEV (reference sequence). The CDR3 contains 15 residues.

The genes are TRBV7-8 and TRBJ1-5; there is no DNA to check the TCRdb D call of TRBD1. The CDR3 spans 15 residues. The germline V gene has CDR1 SGHVS and CDR2 FQNEAQ. CDR3 residues: CASSSRQGRNQPQHF.

This chain connects TRBV3-1 to TRBJ2-1; TCRdb indicates TRBD2, and absent DNA this call remains unverified. Germline CDR1 and CDR2: LGHDT and YNNKEL (reference sequence). The CDR3 loop spans 18 amino acids. This chain's CDR3 is CASSQDTRAAGWFKEQFF.

CDR3 in amino acids: CASSQGQGRSNEQFF. The gene calls are TRBV5-1 and TRBJ2-1; no DNA is available, so the TRBD1 call from TCRdb remains unchecked. CDR1 SGHRS and CDR2 YFSETQ come from the germline V gene. The CDR3 has 15 amino acids.

The chain recombines TRBV3-1 with TRBJ2-1; TCRdb proposes TRBD2, but this gene call is untestable without DNA. Germline V lookup: CDR1 LGHDT, CDR2 YNNKEL (reference sequence). The CDR3 is made up of 13 amino acids. The CDR3 spells CASSPGTSQGQFF.

The chain couples TRBV5-1 to TRBJ2-7; absent DNA, TCRdb's TRBD1 call cannot be checked. CDR1 SGHRS and CDR2 YFSETQ come from the germline V gene. The CDR3 totals 13 residues. CDR3 protein: CASSFPDRDEQYF.

The J gene is TRBJ2-1, the V gene TRBV5-1; TCRdb selects TRBD1, and the lack of DNA leaves this call unchecked. This CDR3 is 17 amino acids long. The V gene's germline CDR1 is SGHRS and CDR2 YFSETQ. Here the CDR3 reads CASSPGQGAIFSNEQFF.

V and J are TRBV12-3 or TRBV12-4 and TRBJ2-1; without DNA, the TCRdb call of TRBD1 cannot be checked. The CDR3 loop spans 17 amino acids. The CDR3 region is CASSSREGGFWGDEQFF.

CDR3 amino acids: CASKDGSSYNEQFF. This rearrangement joins TRBV7-9 to TRBJ2-1. CDR3 length equals 14 residues. In germline, CDR1 is SEHNR, CDR2 FQNEAQ (reference sequence). The full variable domain, completed using reference TRBV7-9 and TRBJ2-1, is DTGVSQNPRHKITKRGQNVTFRCDPISEHNRLYWYRQTLGQGPEFLTYFQNEAQLEKSRLLSDRFSAERPKGSFSTLEIQRTEQGDSAMYLCASKDGSSYNEQFFGPGTRLTVL.

The J gene is TRBJ1-5, the V gene TRBV24-1; with no DNA, the TCRdb D assignment of TRBD1 cannot be verified. The CDR3 extends over 17 amino acids. The germline V gene has CDR1 KGHDR and CDR2 SFDVKD. This CDR3 is CATSDRSAGQGWQPQHF.

J is TRBJ2-1 and V is TRBV5-1; lacking DNA, the TRBD1 call made by TCRdb goes unchecked. The CDR3 length is 13 residues. The V gene's germline CDR1 is SGHRS and CDR2 YFSETQ. Here the CDR3 reads CASSSGQPWGQFF.

Here the CDR3 reads CASSSETDQETQYF. V gene TRBV6-5 combines with J gene TRBJ2-5. Per the germline V gene, CDR1 is MNHEY and CDR2 is SVGAGI. The CDR3 covers 14 residues.